These 5 T cell receptor beta chains were sequenced from one sample in a study of control samples from healthy donors and cancer patients. Assay used: immunoSEQ multiplex PCR; TCRdb lists only in-frame clones, some missing. The table lists more than 75,000 clones, roughly 90% of them singletons. The sample was PBMCs. The receptors derive from a woman aged 60-75 years with head and neck cancer.

The rearrangement joins TRBV9 to TRBJ2-7; possibly TRBD1 or TRBD2 for D (7 bases each). CDR1 is SGDLS, CDR2 YYNGEE, per germline. The CDR3 length is 17 residues. The V gene lost 0 bases and the J gene lost 1 base, with 17 bases spanning the gap. This CDR3 is CASSVAGTQGGSYEQYF. The CDR3 DNA sequence: TGTGCCAGCAGCGTAGCTGGAACCCAGGGGGGGTCCTACGAGCAGTACTTC.

The chain recombines TRBV7-9 with TRBJ2-3, with 9 bases lining up with TRBD1. CDR1 and CDR2 (germline): SEHNR, FQNEAQ (reference sequence). After removal of 1 base from V and 4 bases from J, the junction contained 0 bases not matched to a gene. This CDR3 comprises 14 residues. CDR3 coding DNA: TGTGCCAGCAGCTTAGGACAGGGGGCAGATACGCAGTATTTT. It codes for CASSLGQGADTQYF. Full variable domain (rest looked up from reference TRBV7-9 and TRBJ2-3): DTGVSQNPRHKITKRGQNVTFRCDPISEHNRLYWYRQTLGQGPEFLTYFQNEAQLEKSRLLSDRFSAERPKGSFSTLEIQRTEQGDSAMYLCASSLGQGADTQYFGPGTRLTVL.

The chain joins TRBV10-3 to TRBJ2-1; possible D gene TRBD1, 7 bases. There are 14 residues in the CDR3. Trimming shortened V by 10 bases and J by 8 bases, and 21 bases separated the two germline ends. Germline V gives CDR1 ENHRY, CDR2 SYGVKD. The CDR3 sequence is CATTLGQGGDEQFF. As DNA, the CDR3 is TGTGCCACCACCCTCGGGCAGGGGGGAGATGAGCAGTTCTTC.

The V call is TRBV5-1, the J call TRBJ2-5, with D unresolved. With 4 bases removed from V and 0 bases from J, the gap between germline ends came to 13 bases. The CDR3 runs to 15 residues. Per the germline V gene, CDR1 is SGHRS and CDR2 is YFSETQ. The CDR3 protein is CASSPYGSYQETQYF. The CDR3 DNA sequence: TGCGCCAGCAGCCCATATGGGTCGTACCAAGAGACCCAGTACTTC.

This clone showed up just once. This chain links TRBV19 with TRBJ1-1; unclear D gene. V was clipped by 5 bases and J by 7 bases, with 17 bases between them. This CDR3 is 14 amino acids long. Germline-derived CDR1 and CDR2 are LNHDA and SQIVND (reference sequence). The DNA of the CDR3 is TGTGCCAGTAGTGCGTCTCAGGTGGTGCTTGAAGCTTTCTTT. Its translation: CASSASQVVLEAFF.